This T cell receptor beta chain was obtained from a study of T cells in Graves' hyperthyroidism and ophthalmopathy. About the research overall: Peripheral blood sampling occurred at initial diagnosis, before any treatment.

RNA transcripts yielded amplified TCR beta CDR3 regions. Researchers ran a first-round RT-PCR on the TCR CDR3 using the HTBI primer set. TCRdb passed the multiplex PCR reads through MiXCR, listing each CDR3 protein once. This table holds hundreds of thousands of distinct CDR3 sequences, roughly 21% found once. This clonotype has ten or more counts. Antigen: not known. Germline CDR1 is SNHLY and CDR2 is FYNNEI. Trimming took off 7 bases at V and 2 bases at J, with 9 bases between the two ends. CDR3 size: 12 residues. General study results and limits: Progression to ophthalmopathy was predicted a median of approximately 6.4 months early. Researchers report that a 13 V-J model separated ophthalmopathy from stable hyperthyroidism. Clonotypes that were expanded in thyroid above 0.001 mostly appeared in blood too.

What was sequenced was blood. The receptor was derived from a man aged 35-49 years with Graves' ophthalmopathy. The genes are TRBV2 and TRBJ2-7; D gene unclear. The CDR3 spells CASTPQTYEQYF. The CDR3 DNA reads TGTGCCAGCACTCCCCAAACCTACGAGCAGTACTTC.